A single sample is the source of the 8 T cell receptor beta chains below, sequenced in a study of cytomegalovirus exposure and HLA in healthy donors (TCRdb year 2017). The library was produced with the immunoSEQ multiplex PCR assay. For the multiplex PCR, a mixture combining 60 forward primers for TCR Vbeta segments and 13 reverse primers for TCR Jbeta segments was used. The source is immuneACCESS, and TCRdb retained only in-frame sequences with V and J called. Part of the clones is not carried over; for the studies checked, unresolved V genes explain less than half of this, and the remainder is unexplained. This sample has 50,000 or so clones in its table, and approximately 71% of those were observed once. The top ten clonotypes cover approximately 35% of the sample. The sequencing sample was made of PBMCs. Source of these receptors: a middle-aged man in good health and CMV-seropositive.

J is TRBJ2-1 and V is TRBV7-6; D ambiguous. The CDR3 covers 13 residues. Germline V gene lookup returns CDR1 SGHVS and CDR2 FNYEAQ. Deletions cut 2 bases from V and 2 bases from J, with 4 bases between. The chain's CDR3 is CASSLQAYNEQFF. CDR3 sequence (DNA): TGTGCCAGCAGCTTACAGGCCTACAATGAGCAGTTCTTC. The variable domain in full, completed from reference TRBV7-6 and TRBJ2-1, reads GAGVSQSPRYKVTKRGQDVALRCDPISGHVSLYWYRQALGQGPEFLTYFNYEAQQDKSGLPNDRFSAERPEGSISTLTIQRTEQRDSAMYRCASSLQAYNEQFFGPGTRLTVL.

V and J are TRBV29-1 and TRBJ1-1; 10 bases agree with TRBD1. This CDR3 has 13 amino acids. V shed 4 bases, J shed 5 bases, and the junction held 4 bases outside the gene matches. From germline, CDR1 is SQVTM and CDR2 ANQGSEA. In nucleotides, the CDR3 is TGCAGCGTTGGGGACAGGGGAAAAACTGAAGCTTTCTTT. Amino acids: CSVGDRGKTEAFF.

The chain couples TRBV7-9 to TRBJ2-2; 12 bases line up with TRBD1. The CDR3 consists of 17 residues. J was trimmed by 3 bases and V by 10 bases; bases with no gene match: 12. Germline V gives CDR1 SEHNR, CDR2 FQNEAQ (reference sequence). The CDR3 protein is CATKVGQGAEDTGELFF. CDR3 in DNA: TGTGCCACCAAGGTGGGACAGGGGGCCGAGGACACCGGGGAGCTGTTTTTT.

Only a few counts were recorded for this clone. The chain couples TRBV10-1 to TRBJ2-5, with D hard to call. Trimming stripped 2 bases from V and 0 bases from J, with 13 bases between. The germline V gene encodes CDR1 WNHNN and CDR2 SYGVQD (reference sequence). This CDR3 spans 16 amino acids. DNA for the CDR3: TGCGCCAGCAGTGAGATAACTCTCTGGTACCAAGAGACCCAGTACTTC. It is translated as CASSEITLWYQETQYF.

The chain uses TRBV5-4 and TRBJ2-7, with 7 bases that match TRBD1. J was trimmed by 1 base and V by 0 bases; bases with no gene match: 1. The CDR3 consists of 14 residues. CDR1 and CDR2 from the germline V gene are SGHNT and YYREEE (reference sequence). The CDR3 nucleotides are TGTGCCAGCAGCTTGGGGGGACAGTCCTACGAGCAGTACTTC. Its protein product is CASSLGGQSYEQYF.

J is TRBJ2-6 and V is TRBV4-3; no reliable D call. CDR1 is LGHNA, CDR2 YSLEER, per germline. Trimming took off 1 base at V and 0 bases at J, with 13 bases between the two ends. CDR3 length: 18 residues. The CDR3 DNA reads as TGCGCCAGCAGCCAAGGTACAAATGTCGACTCTGGGGCCAACGTCCTGACTTTC. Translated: CASSQGTNVDSGANVLTF.

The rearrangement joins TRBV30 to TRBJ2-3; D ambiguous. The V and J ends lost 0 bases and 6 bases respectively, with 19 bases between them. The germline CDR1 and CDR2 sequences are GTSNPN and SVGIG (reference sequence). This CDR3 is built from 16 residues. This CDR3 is CAWSVGHATSRDTQYF. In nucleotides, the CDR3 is TGTGCCTGGAGTGTAGGCCATGCGACGAGCAGGGATACGCAGTATTTT.

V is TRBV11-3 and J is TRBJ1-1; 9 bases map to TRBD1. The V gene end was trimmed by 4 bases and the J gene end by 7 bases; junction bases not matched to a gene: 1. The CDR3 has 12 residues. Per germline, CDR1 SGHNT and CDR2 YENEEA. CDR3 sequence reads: CASSSDRGEAFF. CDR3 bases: TGTGCCAGCAGCTCGGACAGGGGTGAAGCTTTCTTT. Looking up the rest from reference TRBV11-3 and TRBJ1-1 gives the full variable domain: EAGVVQSPRYKIIEKKQPVAFWCNPISGHNTLYWYLQNLGQGPELLIRYENEEAVDDSQLPKDRFSAERLKGVDSTLKIQPAELGDSAVYLCASSSDRGEAFFGQGTRLTVV.